This TCR beta chain was recovered during a study of shared clonotypes between healthy human individuals. Overall study: Three men and a couple of women, aged 18 to 49, were donors.

This clone has more than one count but fewer than ten. Its cognate antigen is unknown. The healthy adult donors were HIV-negative and reported no recent acute infections or vaccinations. General study findings and limits: The small donor group covered limited genetic and exposure diversity.

The table came from immunoSEQ multiplex PCR; TCRdb's copy has only in-frame clones and leaves some out. The sample holds roughly 500,000 clones; about 79% are singletons and the top ten take roughly 13%. The sequence was obtained from a woman aged 40-49 years in good health. Some clones in this sample may be carry-over from other donors' samples. Sequencing input: PBMCs.

The CDR3 coding sequence is TGTGCCAGCAGCCCCACAACGTGGACGGGCACCGGGGAGCTGTTTTTT. It yields the protein CASSPTTWTGTGELFF. The chain combines TRBV13 with TRBJ2-2; no clear D. The CDR3 is 16 residues long. The V gene's germline CDR1 is PRHDT and CDR2 FYEKMQ (reference sequence). V lost 5 bases, J lost 4 bases, and 17 bases lay in between.